This T cell receptor beta chain was obtained from a study of T cell changes during pregnancy in multiple sclerosis. Trimming took 7 bases from V and 4 from J; bases not matched to a gene: 1. CDR3 length: 12 amino acids. Germline values: CDR1 SNHLY, CDR2 FYNNEI. This table comes from immunoSEQ multiplex PCR, and its TCRdb copy is limited to in-frame clones, with some not included. The sample has tens of thousands of clones, more than 85% seen once. The sequenced sample was peripheral blood, obtained after pregnancy. The chain carries TRBV2 and TRBJ1-2; 9 bases match TRBD1. The TCR was taken from a female donor with multiple sclerosis, enrolled in a pregnancy study. CDR3 loop: CASMGQGYGYTF. Here the CDR3 DNA reads TGTGCCAGCATGGGACAGGGCTATGGCTACACCTTC.